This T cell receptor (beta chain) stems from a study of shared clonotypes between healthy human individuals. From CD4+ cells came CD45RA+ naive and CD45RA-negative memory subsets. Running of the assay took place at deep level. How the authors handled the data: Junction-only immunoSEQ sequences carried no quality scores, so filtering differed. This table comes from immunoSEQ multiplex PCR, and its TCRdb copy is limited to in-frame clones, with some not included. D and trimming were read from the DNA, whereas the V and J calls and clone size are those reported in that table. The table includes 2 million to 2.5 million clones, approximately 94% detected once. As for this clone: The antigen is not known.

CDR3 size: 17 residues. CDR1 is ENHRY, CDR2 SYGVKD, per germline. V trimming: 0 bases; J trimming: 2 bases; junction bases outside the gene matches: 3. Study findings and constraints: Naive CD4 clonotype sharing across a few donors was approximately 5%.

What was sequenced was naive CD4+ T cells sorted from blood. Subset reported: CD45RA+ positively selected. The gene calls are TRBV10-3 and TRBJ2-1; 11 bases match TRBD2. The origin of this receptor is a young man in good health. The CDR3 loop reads CAISESLAGGTYNEQFF. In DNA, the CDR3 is TGTGCCATCAGTGAGTCTCTAGCGGGAGGCACCTACAATGAGCAGTTCTTC.